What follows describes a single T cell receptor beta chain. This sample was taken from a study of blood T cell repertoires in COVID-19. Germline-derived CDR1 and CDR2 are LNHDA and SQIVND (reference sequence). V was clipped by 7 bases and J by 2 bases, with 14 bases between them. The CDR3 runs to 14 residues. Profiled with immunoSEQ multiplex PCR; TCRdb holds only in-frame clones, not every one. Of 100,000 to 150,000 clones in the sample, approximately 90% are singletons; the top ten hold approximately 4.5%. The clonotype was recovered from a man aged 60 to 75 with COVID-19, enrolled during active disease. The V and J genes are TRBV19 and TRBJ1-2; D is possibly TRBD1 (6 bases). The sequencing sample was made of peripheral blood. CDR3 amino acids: CASTLGGANYGYTF. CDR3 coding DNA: TGTGCCAGTACCTTAGGGGGGGCAAACTATGGCTACACCTTC.